The following is a T cell receptor beta chain sequence with its context. What it recognizes is unknown. Every sample yielded at least 7 million isolated PBMCs. Extracted total RNA amounted to at least 6 micrograms for each sample. These data originate in a study of blood T cells in healthy people across ages. Overall study results and limits: Significant beta diversity loss was already apparent by age around 36, declining roughly linearly.

The V and J ends lost 1 base and 0 bases respectively, with 7 bases between them. Germline lookup yields CDR1 MGHDK and CDR2 SYGVNS. CDR3 size: 15 residues. The authors ran a second PCR of about 6 to 12 cycles using a sample-barcoded 5' primer and a J-beta primer mix. Every cDNA molecule bore a tag from a template-switch adaptor containing 12 random nucleotides. TCRdb used MiXCR to reprocess the 5' RACE reads, holding one entry per CDR3 protein. Of hundreds of thousands of distinct CDR3 sequences detected, around 45% appear once; the ten largest clones hold 15% to 20%. The clonotype comes from an elderly man in good health. The rearrangement joins TRBV25-1 to TRBJ2-4; no reliable D call. Sequenced: blood. The CDR3 protein is CASSEFKGAKNIQYF. The CDR3 DNA sequence: TGTGCCAGCAGTGAATTTAAGGGAGCCAAAAACATTCAGTACTTC.